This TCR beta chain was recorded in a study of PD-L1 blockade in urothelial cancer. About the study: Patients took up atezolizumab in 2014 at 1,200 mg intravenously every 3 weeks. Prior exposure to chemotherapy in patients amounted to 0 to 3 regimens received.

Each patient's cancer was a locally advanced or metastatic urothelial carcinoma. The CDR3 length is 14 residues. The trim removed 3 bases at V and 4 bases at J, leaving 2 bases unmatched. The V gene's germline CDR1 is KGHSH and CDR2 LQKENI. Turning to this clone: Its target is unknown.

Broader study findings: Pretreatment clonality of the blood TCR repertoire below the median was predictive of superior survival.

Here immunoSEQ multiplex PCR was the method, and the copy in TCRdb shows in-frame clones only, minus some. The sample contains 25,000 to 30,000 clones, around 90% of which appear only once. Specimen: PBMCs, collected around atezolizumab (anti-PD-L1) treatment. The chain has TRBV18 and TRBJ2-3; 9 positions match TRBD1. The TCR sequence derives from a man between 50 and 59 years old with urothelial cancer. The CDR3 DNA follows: TGTGCCAGCTCACCTGGGACAGGGCCAGATACGCAGTATTTT. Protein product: CASSPGTGPDTQYF. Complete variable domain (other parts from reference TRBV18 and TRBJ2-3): NAGVMQNPRHLVRRRGQEARLRCSPMKGHSHVYWYRQLPEEGLKFMVYLQKENIIDESGMPKERFSAEFPKEGPSILRIQQVVRGDSAAYFCASSPGTGPDTQYFGPGTRLTVL.